The entry below describes one TCR beta chain. As yet, its antigen is unknown. This sample was included in a study of shared clonotypes between healthy human individuals. Study-wide results and caveats: Non-shared clonotypes displayed generation probabilities falling below those of clonotypes present in all four donors.

Here immunoSEQ multiplex PCR was the method, and the copy in TCRdb shows in-frame clones only, minus some. Among 1.4 million to 1.5 million clones listed, over 95% were seen once. Germline values: CDR1 ENHRY, CDR2 SYGVKD. V dropped 7 bases and J dropped 6; count of bases not matched to a gene: 5. CDR3 length: 13 amino acids. Naive CD45RA+ and memory CD45RA-negative subsets were split from CD4+ cells. This TCR came from a man aged 30-40 years in good health. The material sequenced was naive CD4+ T cells sorted from blood. Indicated subset: CD45RA+ positively selected. The chain combines TRBV10-3 with TRBJ2-7; TRBD1 agrees at 11 bases. The CDR3 region is CAIMGQGVSEQYF. CDR3 nucleotide sequence: TGTGCCATCATGGGACAGGGGGTGAGCGAGCAGTACTTC.